A selection of T cell receptor beta chains follows, all from one sample in a study of shared clonotypes between healthy human individuals. Only in-frame clones appear in the TCRdb table, and some are missing; sequencing was by immunoSEQ multiplex PCR. The sample lists 550,000 to 850,000 clones; 55% to 80% were seen once. Source material: memory CD4+ T cells sorted from blood. The source is a woman aged 30 to 39 in good health. The CDR3 runs from the conserved cysteine through the conserved F or W. D genes are given only for firm matches. Expanded clones are given a class, and other clones once, few, many or no size at all.

j_call | clone_size | v_call | d_call | cdr3_aa | cdr3_nt
TRBJ2-3 | NA | TRBV10-1 | TRBD1 | CASSRTGDVNTQYF | TGCGCCAGCAGCCGGACAGGGGACGTCAATACGCAGTATTTT
TRBJ2-1 | NA | TRBV7-9 | TRBD2 | CASRLLAATYNEQFF | TGTGCCAGCAGGCTACTAGCGGCAACCTACAATGAGCAGTTCTTC
TRBJ2-1 | few | TRBV6-6 | TRBD2 | CASSRLAGERNEQFF | TGTGCCAGCAGCAGACTAGCGGGAGAGCGCAATGAGCAGTTCTTC
TRBJ2-2 | NA | TRBV18 | NA | CASSPGLLRVQESTGELFF | TGTGCCAGCTCACCAGGGCTCCTCAGGGTCCAGGAGAGTACCGGGGAGCTGTTTTTT
TRBJ1-4 | NA | TRBV7-9 | NA | CASSAGFPGATNEKLFF | TGTGCCAGCAGCGCAGGGTTTCCCGGCGCAACTAATGAAAAACTGTTTTTT
TRBJ2-1 | NA | TRBV19 | TRBD2 | CASSLKPLAAPYNEQFF | TGTGCCAGTAGTCTCAAGCCTCTAGCGGCCCCCTACAATGAGCAGTTCTTC
TRBJ2-5 | NA | TRBV19 | TRBD1 | CASSTTTGGETQYF | TGTGCCAGTAGCACGACGACAGGGGGGGAGACCCAGTACTTC
TRBJ1-5 | many | TRBV4-1 | NA | CASSQEQGNQPQHF | TGCGCCAGCAGCCAAGAGCAGGGGAATCAGCCCCAGCATTTT
TRBJ1-5 | NA | TRBV7-6 | NA | CASSLDQGDQPQHF | TGTGCCAGCAGCTTAGATCAAGGGGATCAGCCCCAGCATTTT
TRBJ1-3 | NA | TRBV5-1 | TRBD1 | CASSRDRGTGNTIYF | TGCGCCAGCAGCAGGGACAGGGGTACTGGAAACACCATATATTTT
TRBJ2-4 | NA | TRBV2 | NA | CASIPSWGRLGKNIQYF | TGTGCCAGCATTCCTTCGTGGGGCAGGTTGGGCAAAAACATTCAGTACTTC
TRBJ1-2 | NA | TRBV18 | NA | CASSPMGDDYGYTF | TGTGCCAGCTCACCAATGGGCGACGACTATGGCTACACCTTC
TRBJ2-1 | few | TRBV5-4 | TRBD2 | CASGSGSSNEQFF | TGTGCCAGCGGTAGCGGGAGTTCAAATGAGCAGTTCTTC
TRBJ1-1 | NA | TRBV5-1 | NA | CASSRTWNTEAFF | TGCGCCAGCAGCCGAACCTGGAACACTGAAGCTTTCTTT
TRBJ1-3 | once | TRBV7-8 | NA | CASSLFLGVENTIYF | TGTGCCAGCAGCTTGTTTTTGGGCGTTGAAAACACCATATATTTT
TRBJ1-5 | NA | TRBV5-4 | NA | CASSPEGGNQPQHF | TGTGCCAGCAGCCCAGAGGGCGGAAATCAGCCCCAGCATTTT
TRBJ1-2 | NA | TRBV28 | TRBD1 | CASSLQGAKYGYTF | TGTGCCAGCAGTTTACAGGGGGCTAAGTATGGCTACACCTTC
TRBJ2-3 | NA | TRBV5-4 | NA | CASSLWGSGDTQYF | TGTGCCAGCAGCCTATGGGGATCCGGGGATACGCAGTATTTT
TRBJ2-1 | many | TRBV2 | TRBD2 | CASSGSGSSYNEQFF | TGTGCCAGCAGTGGTAGCGGGAGCTCCTACAATGAGCAGTTCTTC
TRBJ1-5 | NA | TRBV6-1 | NA | CASSEQGGGPQHF | TGTGCCAGCAGTGAACAGGGAGGGGGGCCCCAGCATTTT
TRBJ2-1 | NA | TRBV10-3 | NA | CAISGGGKYNEQFF | TGTGCCATCAGTGGCGGCGGGAAATACAATGAGCAGTTCTTC
TRBJ1-4 | NA | TRBV28 | NA | CASTPGSPNEKLFF | TGTGCCAGCACCCCGGGGAGTCCTAATGAAAAACTGTTTTTT
TRBJ2-7 | NA | TRBV5-1 | NA | CASSPGGGAVGYEQYF | TGCGCCAGCAGCCCGGGGGGCGGGGCCGTAGGGTACGAGCAGTACTTC
TRBJ2-2 | NA | TRBV7-9 | TRBD2 | CASRTPGTSGRKSGELFF | TGTGCCAGCAGAACGCCCGGGACTAGCGGGAGAAAGTCCGGGGAGCTGTTTTTT
TRBJ1-1 | NA | TRBV11-3 | TRBD1 | CASSTGTGDMNTEAFF | TGTGCCAGCAGCACGGGGACAGGAGATATGAACACTGAAGCTTTCTTT
TRBJ1-2 | few | TRBV7-9 | NA | CASSLAGAGGYTF | TGTGCCAGCAGCTTAGCCGGGGCGGGCGGCTACACCTTC
TRBJ2-1 | NA | TRBV6-6 | NA | CASSYIGNSYNEQFF | TGTGCCAGCAGTTACATAGGTAACTCCTACAATGAGCAGTTCTTC
TRBJ2-4 | NA | TRBV28 | NA | CASSSPGQLAKNIQYF | TGTGCCAGCAGTTCCCCAGGACAGCTAGCCAAAAACATTCAGTACTTC
TRBJ1-3 | NA | TRBV5-5 | NA | CASSQDGRRNTIYF | TGTGCCAGCAGCCAGGACGGGAGGCGAAACACCATATATTTT
TRBJ2-6 | NA | TRBV5-6 | NA | CASSLLTAAGANVLTF | TGTGCCAGCAGCTTGTTAACGGCGGCAGGGGCCAACGTCCTGACTTTC
TRBJ1-5 | NA | TRBV2 | TRBD1 | CASSSNTGDQPQHF | TGTGCCAGCAGTTCTAATACAGGGGATCAGCCCCAGCATTTT
TRBJ1-1 | NA | TRBV28 | NA | CASSFQGRGRTEAFF | TGTGCCAGCAGTTTTCAGGGAAGGGGAAGAACTGAAGCTTTCTTT
TRBJ1-5 | NA | TRBV7-8 | TRBD1 | CASSPLRTGYVESDPQPQHF | TGTGCCAGCAGCCCGCTGCGGACAGGGTATGTAGAGAGTGATCCTCAGCCCCAGCATTTT
TRBJ1-1 | once | TRBV10-3 | NA | CAIRTRQELNTEAFF | TGTGCCATCAGGACCCGACAGGAATTGAACACTGAAGCTTTCTTT
TRBJ2-7 | NA | TRBV6-5 | TRBD1 | CASRPGTGGYEQYF | TGTGCCAGCAGGCCCGGGACAGGGGGGTACGAGCAGTACTTC
TRBJ2-6 | NA | TRBV7-8 | NA | CASSPTISGANVLTF | TGTGCCAGCAGCCCAACGATCTCTGGGGCCAACGTCCTGACTTTC
TRBJ1-5 | NA | TRBV6-1 | NA | CASSGGAGQPQHF | TGTGCCAGCAGTGGGGGGGCTGGTCAGCCCCAGCATTTT
TRBJ2-1 | NA | TRBV5-8 | TRBD2 | CASSLVVGTGLAGYNEQFF | TGTGCCAGCAGCTTGGTGGTAGGAACGGGACTAGCGGGCTACAATGAGCAGTTCTTC
TRBJ2-7 | NA | TRBV5-1 | TRBD1 | CASSLEPGGINEQYF | TGCGCCAGCAGCTTGGAGCCAGGGGGTATTAACGAGCAGTACTTC
TRBJ1-5 | NA | TRBV6-1 | TRBD1 | CASGTGEAQPQHF | TGTGCCAGCGGGACAGGGGAGGCTCAGCCCCAGCATTTT
TRBJ1-4 | NA | TRBV9 | TRBD1 | CASSPRQGTASTNEKLFF | TGTGCCAGCAGCCCAAGACAGGGTACCGCCTCAACTAATGAAAAACTGTTTTTT
TRBJ2-7 | few | TRBV15 | TRBD1 | CATSSRAGGAGHEQYF | TGTGCCACCAGCAGCAGAGCAGGGGGCGCTGGCCACGAGCAGTACTTC
TRBJ1-5 | NA | TRBV15 | NA | CATSRDPIADTARPQHF | TGTGCCACCAGCAGAGATCCTATCGCGGACACGGCACGGCCCCAGCATTTT
TRBJ2-5 | NA | TRBV9 | TRBD1 | CASSGQGLQTQYF | TGTGCCAGCAGCGGACAGGGTTTGCAGACCCAGTACTTC
TRBJ1-2 | NA | TRBV19 | NA | CTPLCPGPNYGYTF | TGTACCCCCCTTTGTCCAGGACCTAACTATGGCTACACCTTC
TRBJ2-7 | NA | TRBV11-2 | TRBD1 | CASSLEWAGGLSEQYF | TGTGCCAGCAGCTTAGAGTGGGCAGGGGGCTTGTCCGAGCAGTACTTC
TRBJ1-1 | NA | TRBV5-6 | NA | CASSLLKGPNTEAFF | TGTGCCAGCAGCTTATTGAAGGGACCGAACACTGAAGCTTTCTTT
TRBJ2-3 | NA | TRBV19 | TRBD2 | CASSIRLAGVADTQYF | TGTGCCAGTAGTATACGGCTAGCGGGGGTGGCAGATACGCAGTATTTT